The 17 T cell receptor beta chains given below trace back to one sample, sequenced in a study of T cell repertoires in ileal Crohn's disease (dated by TCRdb to the late 2010s). The method behind the library was the immunoSEQ multiplex PCR assay. The source is immuneACCESS, and TCRdb retained only in-frame sequences with V and J called. Part of the clones is not carried over; for the studies checked, unresolved V genes explain less than half of this, and the remainder is unexplained. For this sample the table gives 11,000 to 15,000 clones, of which about 82% were detected only once. The leading ten clones occupy over 6% of the sample. Sequencing input: ileal tissue. The receptors come from an adult with Crohn's disease.

The chain has TRBV25-1 and TRBJ1-1; 7 nucleotides align to TRBD1. Germline V gene data show CDR1 as MGHDK and CDR2 as SYGVNS. CDR3 length equals 11 residues. V was clipped by 7 bases and J by 5 bases; unmatched bases: 1. CDR3 DNA sequence: TGTGCCAGCAACAGGGGTACTGAAGCTTTCTTT. This codes for CASNRGTEAFF.

The rearrangement uses TRBV4-2 and TRBJ1-2; 8 bases match TRBD1. Germline CDR1 and CDR2: LGHNA and YNFKEQ. CDR3 length equals 14 residues. Trimming removed 2 bases from V and 8 bases from J; junction bases left unmatched: 7. The CDR3 DNA follows: TGTGCCAGCAGCCAAAACAGGGGGGCGGAGGGCTACACCTTC. Translated: CASSQNRGAEGYTF.

The chain employs TRBV5-1 and TRBJ1-1; D may be TRBD1 (5 bases). Germline V lookup: CDR1 SGHRS, CDR2 YFSETQ. This CDR3 has 14 residues. Trimming stripped 2 bases from V and 5 bases from J, with 13 bases between. CDR3 sequence: CASSFITGGTEAFF. The CDR3 DNA follows: TGCGCCAGCAGCTTCATCACGGGGGGAACTGAAGCTTTCTTT.

The V call is TRBV30, the J call TRBJ2-7; 7 nucleotides align to TRBD1. V was clipped by 3 bases and J by 0 bases; unmatched bases: 5. This CDR3 comprises 14 residues. Germline V lookup: CDR1 GTSNPN, CDR2 SVGIG (reference sequence). CDR3 amino acids: CAWRNRGSSYEQYF. CDR3 nucleotide sequence: TGTGCCTGGAGAAACAGGGGAAGCTCCTACGAGCAGTACTTC.

The V gene is TRBV9, the J gene TRBJ2-3; 7 positions agree with TRBD1. CDR3 length: 14 amino acids. Trimming took 3 bases from V and 7 from J; bases not matched to a gene: 8. In germline, CDR1 is SGDLS, CDR2 YYNGEE. CDR3 in amino acids: CASSGGDRENTQYF. In DNA, the CDR3 is TGTGCCAGCAGCGGGGGCGACAGGGAAAATACGCAGTATTTT.

A few counts support this clone. At one end the junction does not follow the germline gene, possibly because of a read error. This sequence joins TRBV7-7 and TRBJ2-1; possibly TRBD1 for D (7 bases). The CDR3 extends over 16 amino acids. Germline CDR1 SSHAT, CDR2 FNYEAQ (reference sequence). CDR3 DNA sequence: TGTGCTAGCAGCCCAGGGGGGACCGGTCCGGCCGGTGAGCAGTTCTTC. Amino acids: CASSPGGTGPAGEQFF.

In this sample, this clone turned up a few times. The CDR3 spells CASSLGPPGQGAEQYF. The CDR3 DNA reads as TGTGCCAGCAGCTTAGGCCCACCGGGACAGGGGGCTGAGCAGTACTTC. J is TRBJ2-7 and V is TRBV7-3, with 12 bases fitting TRBD1. Per germline, CDR1 SGHTA and CDR2 FQGTGA. The CDR3 consists of 16 residues. V shed 2 bases, J shed 7 bases, and the junction held 9 bases outside the gene matches.

The chain couples TRBV5-1 to TRBJ2-7, with a tentative D call TRBD1 (6 bases). The V gene's germline CDR1 is SGHRS and CDR2 YFSETQ. The CDR3 covers 14 residues. V lost 4 bases and J lost 4, with 15 bases in between. As DNA, the CDR3 is TGCGCCAGCAGCCTAATGGGGGCGATTTACGAGCAGTACTTC. Translated: CASSLMGAIYEQYF.

By proportion, this clone is medium-sized (0.01 to 0.1%). The chain couples TRBV7-9 to TRBJ2-7; 7 nucleotides line up with TRBD1. J gave up 4 bases and V 3 bases, and 6 bases lay outside the gene matches. Germline CDR1 reads SEHNR; CDR2 reads FQNEAQ (reference sequence). The CDR3 consists of 14 residues. The CDR3 protein is CASSFEGGRYEQYF. In DNA form, the CDR3 reads TGTGCCAGCAGCTTTGAAGGGGGCAGGTACGAGCAGTACTTC.

The chain joins TRBV5-1 to TRBJ2-2, with no clear D. Deletions cut 0 bases from V and 2 bases from J, with 5 bases between. This CDR3 has 14 amino acids. The V gene's germline CDR1 is SGHRS and CDR2 YFSETQ. DNA for the CDR3: TGCGCCAGCAGCTTGGAGCTCAACACCGGGGAGCTGTTTTTT. Amino acids: CASSLELNTGELFF.

The chain joins TRBV7-8 to TRBJ2-5; D is perhaps TRBD1 (5 bases). The CDR3 has 13 amino acids. The V and J ends lost 5 bases and 3 bases respectively, with 10 bases between them. CDR1 and CDR2 from the germline V gene are SGHVS and FQNEAQ. CDR3 DNA: TGTGCCAGCAGCCGGACACACGAAGAGACCCAGTACTTC. Protein: CASSRTHEETQYF. The full variable domain, with the rest looked up from reference TRBV7-8 and TRBJ2-5, is GAGVSQSPRYKVAKRGQDVALRCDPISGHVSLFWYQQALGQGPEFLTYFQNEAQLDKSGLPSDRFFAERPEGSVSTLKIQRTQQEDSAVYLCASSRTHEETQYFGPGTRLLVL.

The chain couples TRBV5-1 to TRBJ2-1, with D possibly TRBD2 on 5 matching bases. This CDR3 region has 12 residues. Germline assignment: CDR1 SGHRS and CDR2 YFSETQ. V was pared by 0 bases and J by 13 bases, with 11 bases between. The CDR3: CASSLDEGSQFF. In nucleotides, the CDR3 is TGCGCCAGCAGCTTGGATGAGGGCAGCCAGTTCTTC.

The CDR3 sequence: CASSQESGRLFF. The CDR3 DNA reads TGTGCCAGCAGCCAAGAATCCGGGAGACTGTTTTTT. The chain combines TRBV4-2 with TRBJ1-4; D not certain. The CDR3 spans 12 residues. V dropped 0 bases and J dropped 13 bases, with 9 bases sitting between them. CDR1 is LGHNA and CDR2 is YNFKEQ in the germline V gene.

Here the CDR3 reads CASSGSVTANDEQYF. CDR3 nucleotides: TGTGCCAGCAGTGGGTCTGTGACAGCGAACGACGAGCAGTACTTC. The chain employs TRBV2 and TRBJ2-7; maybe TRBD1 (5 bases). V dropped 4 bases and J dropped 5 bases, with 18 bases sitting between them. This CDR3 has 15 residues. Germline loops: CDR1 SNHLY, CDR2 FYNNEI.

This chain uses TRBV7-3 with TRBJ2-1, with TRBD2 matching over 8 bases. Germline V gene data show CDR1 as SGHTA and CDR2 as FQGTGA. This CDR3 region has 17 residues. The V segment lost 5 bases and the J segment 0 bases; nucleotides outside the gene matches: 9. The CDR3 sequence: CASSPGGAGRSYNEQFF. CDR3 coding DNA: TGTGCCAGCAGCCCCGGGGGGGCGGGCCGCTCCTACAATGAGCAGTTCTTC.

V is TRBV7-9 and J is TRBJ1-1; D is ambiguous. The CDR3 is 12 amino acids. Germline CDR1 reads SEHNR; CDR2 reads FQNEAQ (reference sequence). Trimming shortened V by 5 bases and J by 11 bases, and 15 bases separated the two germline ends. The CDR3 sequence: CASSPLGSTAFF. For the CDR3, the DNA is TGTGCCAGCAGCCCTCTGGGGAGTACGGCTTTCTTT.

The chain recombines TRBV10-3 with TRBJ2-7, with 10 nucleotides matching TRBD1. There are 13 residues in the CDR3. Germline V gene data show CDR1 as ENHRY and CDR2 as SYGVKD. J was trimmed by 6 bases and V by 7 bases; bases with no gene match: 6. This CDR3 is CAITGTGVSEQYF. The CDR3 DNA sequence: TGTGCCATCACCGGGACAGGGGTTTCCGAGCAGTACTTC.